The rows below give T cell receptor beta chains drawn from one sample of a study of Ad26.COV2.S vaccination and SARS-CoV-2 variants. The data were produced by immunoSEQ multiplex PCR, yet TCRdb's version contains in-frame clones alone and is incomplete. The sample includes under 150,000 clones, roughly 89% of them seen just once. Sequences were derived from peripheral blood, sampled after recovery from COVID-19. These receptors all come from a human donor who had recovered from COVID-19. CDR3s include the opening cysteine and the closing phenylalanine or tryptophan. D genes are given only for firm matches. A row's size may be missing; if present it is once, few, many or a size class.

-	TRBV19	TRBJ1-1	-	CASRPLGDATEAFF	TGTGCCAGTAGGCCCCTCGGGGACGCAACTGAAGCTTTCTTT
-	TRBV11-2	TRBJ1-2	-	CASSLHVAGNGYTF	TGTGCCAGCAGCTTACACGTAGCGGGGAATGGCTACACCTTC
-	TRBV5-1	TRBJ2-2	-	CASSLARSGDTGELFF	TGCGCCAGCAGCTTGGCCCGATCTGGGGACACCGGGGAGCTGTTTTTT
-	TRBV15	TRBJ1-5	-	CATSRGTGAGQPQHF	TGTGCCACCAGCAGAGGAACGGGCGCGGGTCAGCCCCAGCATTTT
-	TRBV9	TRBJ2-3	-	CASSVGGGASTDTQYF	TGTGCCAGCAGCGTGGGTGGGGGGGCGAGCACAGATACGCAGTATTTT
-	TRBV18	TRBJ1-6	few	CASSPEGGNSPLHF	TGTGCCAGCTCACCGGAGGGGGGCAATTCACCCCTCCACTTT
-	TRBV18	TRBJ1-4	-	CASSSTGKTNEKLFF	TGTGCCAGCTCATCCACAGGGAAAACTAATGAAAAACTGTTTTTT
-	TRBV25-1	TRBJ1-5	-	CASSSGGQENQPQHF	TGTGCCAGCTCCTCGGGGGGGCAAGAGAATCAGCCCCAGCATTTT
-	TRBV3-1/TRBV3-2	TRBJ2-5	-	CASSQDRWGETQYF	TGTGCCAGCAGCCAAGATCGATGGGGGGAGACCCAGTACTTC
TRBD1	TRBV7-2	TRBJ2-3	once	CASSSVTGATTDTQYF	TGTGCCAGCAGCTCGGTCACAGGGGCGACCACAGATACGCAGTATTTT
-	TRBV19	TRBJ1-1	-	CASTTSLAGNSEAFF	TGTGCCAGTACTACCTCCTTGGCCGGGAACTCTGAAGCTTTCTTT
TRBD1	TRBV5-1	TRBJ2-5	-	CASSLDGQDAETQYF	TGCGCCAGCAGCTTGGACGGACAGGATGCCGAGACCCAGTACTTC
TRBD1	TRBV18	TRBJ2-1	-	CASSRTGNGEQFF	TGTGCCAGCTCCAGGACAGGGAACGGGGAGCAGTTCTTC
-	TRBV5-6	TRBJ2-2	-	CASSLVNTGELFF	TGTGCCAGCAGCTTGGTAAACACCGGGGAGCTGTTTTTT
TRBD1	TRBV6-2/TRBV6-3	TRBJ2-2	-	CASSYGTGVPGELFF	TGTGCCAGCAGTTACGGGACAGGGGTTCCCGGGGAGCTGTTTTTT
-	TRBV3-1/TRBV3-2	TRBJ1-5	few	CASSQDRDQPQHF	TGTGCCAGCAGCCAAGATAGGGATCAGCCCCAGCATTTT
-	TRBV3-1/TRBV3-2	TRBJ2-3	-	CASSPVAINFTDTQYF	TGTGCCAGCAGTCCTGTCGCCATCAACTTCACAGATACGCAGTATTTT
-	TRBV29-1	TRBJ1-2	-	CSVDRDGYTF	TGCAGCGTGGACAGAGATGGCTACACCTTC
TRBD1	TRBV28	TRBJ1-6	few	CASSLLSTGTGNSPLHF	TGTGCCAGCAGTTTGTTATCGACAGGGACGGGAAATTCACCCCTCCACTTT
-	TRBV18	TRBJ2-3	-	CASSPFPAGGSGTDTQYF	TGTGCCAGCTCACCATTCCCCGCCGGGGGAAGTGGGACAGATACGCAGTATTTT
TRBD2	TRBV29-1	TRBJ2-4	-	CSGGGGERNIQYF	TGCAGCGGAGGCGGGGGGGAGAGAAACATTCAGTACTTC
-	TRBV21-1	TRBJ2-5	-	CASSKRERLYQETQYF	TGTGCCAGCAGCAAACGGGAACGCTTGTACCAAGAGACCCAGTACTTC
-	TRBV27	TRBJ1-5	-	CASSLGGDGQPQHF	TGTGCCAGCAGTTTAGGCGGGGACGGTCAGCCCCAGCATTTT
TRBD1	TRBV7-9	TRBJ1-2	few	CASSKARDSSYGYTF	TGTGCCAGCAGCAAAGCCAGGGACAGCTCGTATGGCTACACCTTC
TRBD1	TRBV27	TRBJ1-5	once	CASSSGGQPQHF	TGTGCCAGCAGTTCAGGGGGACAGCCCCAGCATTTT
TRBD2	TRBV29-1	TRBJ2-1	-	CSAKDTSGVEDEQFF	TGCAGCGCAAAGGATACTAGCGGGGTTGAGGATGAGCAGTTCTTC
-	TRBV6-5	TRBJ1-1	few	CASSYTGRPEAFF	TGTGCCAGCAGTTACACAGGGCGCCCTGAAGCTTTCTTT
TRBD2	TRBV5-1	TRBJ2-3	few	CASSWLMGTSGGTDTQYF	TGCGCCAGCAGTTGGTTAATGGGGACTAGCGGGGGCACAGATACGCAGTATTTT
TRBD2	TRBV29-1	TRBJ2-5	-	CSVVPSGGQETQYF	TGCAGCGTTGTCCCTAGCGGGGGCCAAGAGACCCAGTACTTC
-	TRBV11-3	TRBJ2-7	-	CASSLGSRGEQYF	TGTGCCAGCAGCTTGGGCTCTAGAGGCGAGCAGTACTTC
-	TRBV29-1	TRBJ1-1	-	CSVGQLMGPEAFF	TGCAGCGTTGGACAGTTAATGGGACCTGAAGCTTTCTTT
TRBD1	TRBV30	TRBJ1-1	-	CAWMGQPNTEAFF	TGTGCCTGGATGGGACAGCCAAACACTGAAGCTTTCTTT
-	TRBV29-1	TRBJ2-3	-	CSAGTDTQYF	TGCAGCGCTGGCACAGATACGCAGTATTTT
TRBD2	TRBV28	TRBJ2-5	-	CASGRPSGGANQETQYF	TGTGCCAGCGGAAGACCGAGCGGGGGGGCTAACCAAGAGACCCAGTACTTC
-	TRBV30	TRBJ1-1	-	CAWRPGGTEAFF	TGTGCCTGGAGACCGGGGGGGACTGAAGCTTTCTTT
-	TRBV19	TRBJ2-3	few	CASSAAAGDTDTQYF	TGTGCCAGTAGTGCCGCTGCTGGGGACACAGATACGCAGTATTTT
TRBD1	TRBV28	TRBJ2-1	few	CASSRQGAYNEQFF	TGTGCCAGCAGCCGACAGGGGGCTTACAATGAGCAGTTCTTC
-	TRBV7-2	TRBJ2-7	-	CASSNRGGFSYEQYF	TGTGCCAGCAGCAATAGGGGGGGATTCTCCTACGAGCAGTACTTC
-	TRBV5-4	TRBJ1-2	-	CASSLAGGGAIRDTF	TGTGCCAGCAGCTTGGCCGGGGGGGGCGCGATCCGAGACACCTTC
-	TRBV6-6	TRBJ2-5	-	CASSYSGRGEPETQYF	TGTGCCAGCAGTTACTCGGGGCGGGGAGAGCCAGAGACCCAGTACTTC
-	TRBV25-1	TRBJ2-5	-	CASSEPQGPQETQYF	TGTGCCAGCAGTGAACCCCAGGGACCCCAAGAGACCCAGTACTTC
-	TRBV24-1	TRBJ2-1	-	CATSDFPSSYNEQFF	TGTGCCACCAGTGATTTTCCTAGCTCCTACAATGAGCAGTTCTTC
-	TRBV29-1	TRBJ2-3	many	CSVEARAADTQYF	TGCAGCGTTGAAGCTCGAGCGGCAGATACGCAGTATTTT
-	TRBV23-1	TRBJ1-5	-	CASYFRDNYSNQPQHF	TGCGCCAGCTATTTCCGGGACAACTATAGCAATCAGCCCCAGCATTTT
-	TRBV6-5	TRBJ2-7	-	CASSSTVSYEQYF	TGTGCCAGCTCATCGACAGTCTCCTACGAGCAGTACTTC
TRBD1	TRBV6-4	TRBJ2-1	-	CASSDWTGGSGEQFF	TGTGCCAGCAGTGACTGGACAGGGGGTAGCGGGGAGCAGTTCTTC
-	TRBV7-8	TRBJ2-7	once	CASSARMGRDYEQYF	TGTGCCAGCAGCGCACGTATGGGCCGTGACTACGAGCAGTACTTC
TRBD2	TRBV11-2	TRBJ2-1	-	CASSFSGAGGPGREQFF	TGTGCCAGCAGCTTTAGCGGTGCGGGGGGGCCCGGTAGGGAGCAGTTCTTC
-	TRBV5-6	TRBJ1-5	few	CASSWGSNQPQHF	TGTGCCAGCAGCTGGGGTAGCAATCAGCCCCAGCATTTT
-	TRBV6-2/TRBV6-3	TRBJ1-2	-	CASSQPLIPRHGYTF	TGTGCCAGCAGCCAACCTCTAATACCGCGGCATGGCTACACCTTC
-	TRBV18	TRBJ1-4	few	CASSSKGVSNEKLFF	TGTGCCAGCTCATCAAAAGGGGTATCTAATGAAAAACTGTTTTTT
-	TRBV6-5	TRBJ1-2	-	CASSYSHDGFYGYTF	TGTGCCAGCAGTTACTCACATGACGGATTCTATGGCTACACCTTC
-	TRBV9	TRBJ2-2	-	CASSAIAGELFF	TGTGCCAGCAGCGCTATAGCCGGGGAGCTGTTTTTT
-	TRBV6-5	TRBJ2-7	-	CASSRGGGYEQYF	TGTGCCAGCAGCCGCGGTGGGGGCTACGAGCAGTACTTC
TRBD1	TRBV28	TRBJ1-6	-	CASGTGVSLDSPLHF	TGTGCCAGCGGGACAGGGGTATCTCTCGATTCACCCCTCCACTTT
-	TRBV24-1	TRBJ2-6	-	CATSSAGANVLTF	TGTGCCACCAGTAGTGCTGGGGCCAACGTCCTGACTTTC
-	TRBV7-8	TRBJ1-6	-	CASSLNSDNSPLHF	TGTGCCAGCAGCTTAAACAGCGATAATTCACCCCTCCACTTT
-	TRBV9	TRBJ2-5	-	CASSVSPGRGPETQYF	TGTGCCAGCAGCGTCTCTCCGGGACGGGGGCCGGAGACCCAGTACTTC
-	TRBV10-1	TRBJ1-2	-	CASSEREGRYGYTF	TGCGCCAGCAGTGAGAGGGAGGGTCGGTATGGCTACACCTTC
-	TRBV5-6	TRBJ1-1	-	CASSLVPGTNTEAFF	TGTGCCAGCAGCTTGGTTCCCGGGACGAACACTGAAGCTTTCTTT